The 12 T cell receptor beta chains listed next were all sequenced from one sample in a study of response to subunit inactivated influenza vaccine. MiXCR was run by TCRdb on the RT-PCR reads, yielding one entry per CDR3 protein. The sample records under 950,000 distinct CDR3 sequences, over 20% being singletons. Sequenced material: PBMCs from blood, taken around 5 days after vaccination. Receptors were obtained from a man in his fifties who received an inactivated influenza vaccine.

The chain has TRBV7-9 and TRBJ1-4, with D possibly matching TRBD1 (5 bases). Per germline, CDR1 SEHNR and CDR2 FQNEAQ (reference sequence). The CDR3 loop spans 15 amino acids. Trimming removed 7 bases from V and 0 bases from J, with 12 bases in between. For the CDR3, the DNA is TGTGCCAGCATCCCGGCGGGGGCAACTAATGAAAAACTGTTTTTT. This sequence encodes CASIPAGATNEKLFF. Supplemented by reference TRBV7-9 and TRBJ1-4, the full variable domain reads DTGVSQNPRHKITKRGQNVTFRCDPISEHNRLYWYRQTLGQGPEFLTYFQNEAQLEKSRLLSDRFSAERPKGSFSTLEIQRTEQGDSAMYLCASIPAGATNEKLFFGSGTQLSVL.

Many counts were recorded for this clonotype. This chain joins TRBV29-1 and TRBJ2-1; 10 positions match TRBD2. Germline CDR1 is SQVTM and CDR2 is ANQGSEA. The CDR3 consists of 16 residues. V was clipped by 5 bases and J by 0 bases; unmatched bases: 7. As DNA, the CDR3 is TGCAGCGTTTCCCCGGCTAGCGGGAGCTCCTACAATGAGCAGTTCTTC. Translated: CSVSPASGSSYNEQFF.

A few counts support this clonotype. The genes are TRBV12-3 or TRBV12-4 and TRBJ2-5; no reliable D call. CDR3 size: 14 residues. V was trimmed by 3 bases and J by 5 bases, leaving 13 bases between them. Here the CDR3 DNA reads TGTGCCAGCAGTTTCACCTCCCTCCCTGAGACCCAGTACTTC. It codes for CASSFTSLPETQYF.

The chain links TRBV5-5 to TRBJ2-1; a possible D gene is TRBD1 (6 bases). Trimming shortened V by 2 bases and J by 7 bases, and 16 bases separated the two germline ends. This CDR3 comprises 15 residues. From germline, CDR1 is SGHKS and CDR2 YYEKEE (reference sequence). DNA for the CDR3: TGTGCCAGCAGCTTCGAATCGACAGGACTTAATGAGCAGTTCTTC. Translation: CASSFESTGLNEQFF.

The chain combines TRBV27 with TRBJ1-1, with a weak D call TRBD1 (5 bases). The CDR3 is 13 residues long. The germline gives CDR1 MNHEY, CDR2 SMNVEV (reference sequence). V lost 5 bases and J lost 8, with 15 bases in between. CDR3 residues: CASSPDWGGEAFF. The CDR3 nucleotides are TGTGCCAGCAGTCCAGACTGGGGCGGGGAAGCTTTCTTT.

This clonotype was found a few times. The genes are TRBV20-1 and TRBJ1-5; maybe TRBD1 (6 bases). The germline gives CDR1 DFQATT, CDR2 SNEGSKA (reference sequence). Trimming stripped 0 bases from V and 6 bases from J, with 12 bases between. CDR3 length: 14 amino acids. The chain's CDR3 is CSARDPGGLQPQHF. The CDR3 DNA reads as TGCAGTGCTAGAGATCCGGGGGGCCTTCAGCCCCAGCATTTT.

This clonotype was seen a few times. The CDR3 bases are TGTGCCAGCTCACCACCGTACTCGCAGGCGAGGAACACCGGGGAGCTGTTTTTT. Translated: CASSPPYSQARNTGELFF. V is TRBV18 and J is TRBJ2-2; no reliable D call. The CDR3 extends over 18 amino acids. Germline V CDR1 and CDR2: KGHSH, LQKENI. V dropped 0 bases and J dropped 1 base, with 15 bases sitting between them.

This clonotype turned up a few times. The CDR3 loop is CASSTFAGLDEQYF. The CDR3 DNA is TGTGCCAGCAGTACCTTTGCGGGGCTCGACGAGCAGTACTTC. The chain carries TRBV27 and TRBJ2-7; tentatively, D is TRBD2 (6 bases). V lost 5 bases to trimming and J lost 5 bases, with 16 bases between them. CDR3 length: 14 amino acids. The germline V gene has CDR1 MNHEY and CDR2 SMNVEV (reference sequence).

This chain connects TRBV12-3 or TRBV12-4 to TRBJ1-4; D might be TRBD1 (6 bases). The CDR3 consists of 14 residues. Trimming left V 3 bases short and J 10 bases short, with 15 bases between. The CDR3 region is CASSLRGRDGKLFF. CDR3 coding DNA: TGTGCCAGCAGTTTGAGGGGGAGGGATGGAAAACTGTTTTTT.

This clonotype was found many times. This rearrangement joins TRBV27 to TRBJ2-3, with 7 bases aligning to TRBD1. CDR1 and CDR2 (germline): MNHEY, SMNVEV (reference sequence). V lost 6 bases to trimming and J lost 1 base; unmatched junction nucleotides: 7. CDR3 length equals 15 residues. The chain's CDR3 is CASSNRGGRTDTQYF. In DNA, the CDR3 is TGTGCCAGCAGCAACAGGGGCGGACGCACAGATACGCAGTATTTT.

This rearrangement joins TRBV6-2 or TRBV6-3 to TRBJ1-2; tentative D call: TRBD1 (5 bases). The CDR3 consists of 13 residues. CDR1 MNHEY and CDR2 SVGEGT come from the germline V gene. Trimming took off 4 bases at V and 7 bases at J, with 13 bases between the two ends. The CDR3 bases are TGTGCCAGCAGTTCCACAGGCACCGGTGGCTACACCTTC. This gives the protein CASSSTGTGGYTF.

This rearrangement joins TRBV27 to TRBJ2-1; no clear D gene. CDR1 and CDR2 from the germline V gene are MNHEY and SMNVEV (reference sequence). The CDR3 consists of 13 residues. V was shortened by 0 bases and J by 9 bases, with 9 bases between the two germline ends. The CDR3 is CASSLSRSVEQFF. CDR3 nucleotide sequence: TGTGCCAGCAGTTTATCCCGCAGCGTTGAGCAGTTCTTC.